This T cell receptor beta chain was sequenced in a study of patients and donors after allogeneic stem cell transplantation. Trimming removed 6 bases from V and 8 bases from J, with 8 bases in between. This CDR3 spans 11 amino acids. Each CDR3 protein gets one entry after TCRdb re-called the RT-PCR reads with MiXCR. The sample shows more than 850,000 distinct CDR3 sequences, roughly 18% of them seen only once. Input material: blood, either unsorted or a sorted T cell fraction (not recorded which). This TCR was recovered from a human donor who was either an allogeneic HSCT recipient or a stem cell or donor lymphocyte infusion donor (not recorded which). It is not recorded whose cells these are; they may come from a transplant donor. The chain carries TRBV12-3 or TRBV12-4 and TRBJ2-1; D remains ambiguous. The CDR3 nucleotides are TGTGCCAGCAGGGTTGGTTATGAGCAGTTCTTC. This gives the protein CASRVGYEQFF.